The clone carrying this T cell receptor beta chain was counted a few times. What it binds is not known. CDR3 size: 15 residues. After removal of 5 bases from V and 3 bases from J, the junction contained 4 bases not matched to a gene. Germline assignment: CDR1 SGHTA and CDR2 FQGNSA. This entry comes from a study of T cells after yellow fever vaccination. Study background: Those fractions that held only low numbers of cells were prepared using the SMART-Seq v4 Ultra Low Input RNA kit.

Study-wide findings and caveats: Though it reached lower strength, the secondary response hit its peak faster, day 5 versus 15.

The authors made TCR cDNA by 5'RACE template switching, adding a universal primer site and UMIs. TCRdb called the 5' RACE reads again in MiXCR, with one record for every CDR3 protein. The sample lists roughly 400,000 distinct CDR3 sequences, approximately 19% seen once, with 18% in the top ten. The sequence derives from a man younger than 30 who received the YFV17D yellow fever vaccine. The sample in question was PBMCs, obtained before the yellow fever booster vaccination. This sequence joins TRBV7-2 and TRBJ2-6; 7 positions match TRBD1. CDR3 coding DNA: TGTGCCAGCAGCCAGACAGGGTATGGGGCCAACGTCCTGACTTTC. Translated, it gives CASSQTGYGANVLTF. The variable domain in full, with the rest retrieved from reference TRBV7-2 and TRBJ2-6, is GAGVSQSPSNKVTEKGKDVELRCDPISGHTALYWYRQSLGQGLEFLIYFQGNSAPDKSGLPSDRFSAERTGGSVSTLTIQRTQQEDSAVYLCASSQTGYGANVLTFGAGSRLTVL.